This section outlines one T cell receptor (beta chain) sequence together with its context. The antigen remains unidentified. This specimen belongs to a study of CD8 T cells in Susac syndrome. Random hexamers were used to reverse transcribe an amount of about 0.45 to 1 ug RNA. The CDR3 of TCR beta was amplified by immunoSEQ multiplex PCR across 54 Vbeta and 13 Jbeta. TCRdb re-analysed the immunoSEQ multiplex PCR reads in MiXCR, keeping a single row per CDR3 protein. The data show about 180,000 distinct CDR3 sequences, approximately 95% seen once. The germline CDR1 and CDR2 sequences are SGHAT and FQNNGV. V was clipped by 5 bases and J by 4 bases, with 9 bases between them. This CDR3 has 14 amino acids. Findings and limits, study-wide: That the number of individuals in its TCR sequencing and HLA analysis was relatively small was acknowledged by the study.

The rearrangement joins TRBV11-2 to TRBJ2-6, with D hard to call. Sequenced input: CD4+ T cells from PBMCs. The source of this sequence is a human donor with Susac syndrome. The CDR3 loop reads CASSPRPGANVLTF. The CDR3 nucleotides read TGTGCCAGCAGCCCCCGCCCGGGGGCCAACGTCCTGACTTTC.